This is a list of T cell receptor beta chains from one sample in a study of T cell repertoires in cytomegalovirus infection. TCRdb itself ran the reads through MiXCR, one entry per CDR3 protein. Seen here are 600,000 to 700,000 distinct CDR3 sequences, 30% to 35% observed once, and the top ten hold roughly 18%. Antigen specificity for these receptors is unknown. The source material was cultured PBMCs, sampled from culture after CMV antigen stimulation. These receptor sequences come from a human donor in good health (CMV status not recorded). Some clones in this sample may be carry-over from other donors' samples. Both conserved end residues are trimmed from each CDR3.

J,V,CDR3
TRBJ2-5,TRBV6-2/TRBV6-3,ASSTGTSGSLGETQY
TRBJ2-1,TRBV7-6,ASSLVGGRATNEQF
TRBJ2-1,TRBV7-8,ASSFRAEEGEQF
TRBJ2-1,TRBV6-1,ASSYFRLAGNNEQF
TRBJ2-7,TRBV20-1,RAGRPGTVYEQY
TRBJ2-5,TRBV5-4,ASSLDTGQETQY
TRBJ2-7,TRBV4-1,ASSPGIQAYEQY
TRBJ2-5,TRBV7-2,ASRSSMAAETQY
TRBJ2-1,TRBV7-2,ASSLYRENEQF
TRBJ2-7,TRBV25-1,ASRRGTGVSYEQY
TRBJ2-7,TRBV5-6,ASNFAGYSYEQY
TRBJ2-7,TRBV12-3/TRBV12-4,ASSDELWGVPEQY
TRBJ2-7,TRBV11-2,ASSLEVSRHIYEQY